Below are 27 T cell receptor beta chains sequenced from a single sample in a study of blood T cell repertoires in COVID-19. Here immunoSEQ multiplex PCR was the method, and the copy in TCRdb shows in-frame clones only, minus some. The sample has about 230,000 clones; more than 75% are singletons. Sequences were obtained from peripheral blood. Receptor source: a man aged 45-65 years with COVID-19, enrolled during active disease.

This sequence joins TRBV6-6 and TRBJ1-4; D not resolved. The CDR3 has 14 residues. With 6 bases removed from V and 8 bases from J, the gap between germline ends came to 16 bases. Germline V gene lookup returns CDR1 MNHNY and CDR2 SVGAGI (reference sequence). CDR3: CASSISNGPEKLFF. The CDR3 DNA is TGTGCCAGCAGCATCTCAAATGGGCCGGAAAAACTGTTTTTT.

As concerns this clone: This specimen includes other DNA sequences encoding the same CDR3. This chain joins TRBV9 and TRBJ2-7; the match to TRBD2 covers 13 bases. This CDR3 has 15 residues. Trimming took 3 bases from V and 4 from J; bases not matched to a gene: 4. Germline-derived CDR1 and CDR2 are SGDLS and YYNGEE. CDR3 protein: CASSAGTSGTYEQYF. The CDR3 bases are TGTGCCAGCAGCGCCGGGACTAGCGGGACTTACGAGCAGTACTTC.

The rearrangement joins TRBV19 to TRBJ2-3; possible D gene TRBD2, 6 bases. The CDR3 consists of 17 residues. V lost 0 bases, J lost 14 bases, and 27 bases lay in between. Looked up from germline, CDR1 is LNHDA and CDR2 is SQIVND (reference sequence). The CDR3 region has the DNA TGTGCCAGTAGTATAGATCCCGCGCGGAGGGGTCAGATCGTTCCGTATTTT. The encoded protein is CASSIDPARRGQIVPYF.

The chain recombines TRBV18 with TRBJ2-6; unclear D gene. V gave up 0 bases and J gave up 0 bases, with 15 bases separating them. The CDR3 sequence is 19 residues long. Germline assignment: CDR1 KGHSH and CDR2 LQKENI. CDR3 DNA: TGTGCCAGCTCACCACCGACGGGTCGCGCAAGCTCTGGGGCCAACGTCCTGACTTTC. Its protein product is CASSPPTGRASSGANVLTF. Full variable domain (remainder filled in from reference TRBV18 and TRBJ2-6): NAGVMQNPRHLVRRRGQEARLRCSPMKGHSHVYWYRQLPEEGLKFMVYLQKENIIDESGMPKERFSAEFPKEGPSILRIQQVVRGDSAAYFCASSPPTGRASSGANVLTFGAGSRLTVL.

The gene calls are TRBV19 and TRBJ2-1; 9 nucleotides line up with TRBD2. The CDR3 loop spans 15 amino acids. The V gene end was trimmed by 5 bases and the J gene end by 0 bases; junction bases not matched to a gene: 2. The germline gives CDR1 LNHDA, CDR2 SQIVND (reference sequence). CDR3 sequence: CASSVSGSSYNEQFF. Written as DNA, the CDR3 is TGTGCCAGTAGTGTTAGCGGGAGCTCCTACAATGAGCAGTTCTTC.

The CDR3 DNA reads TGTGCCAGCAGCCTACAGGGGGCCTTTGGAAACACCATATATTTT. Amino acids: CASSLQGAFGNTIYF. The chain is built from TRBV9 and TRBJ1-3; 9 bases map to TRBD1. The V gene end was trimmed by 4 bases and the J gene end by 3 bases; junction bases not matched to a gene: 5. Germline V lookup: CDR1 SGDLS, CDR2 YYNGEE. This CDR3 is built from 15 residues.

The chain combines TRBV30 with TRBJ1-3, with D possibly matching TRBD1 (5 bases). The CDR3 runs 13 residues. Looked up from germline, CDR1 is GTSNPN and CDR2 is SVGIG (reference sequence). V lost 7 bases and J lost 2, with 12 bases in between. CDR3 coding DNA: TGTGCCTACTCGCAGGGCACTGGAAACACCATATATTTT. Residues: CAYSQGTGNTIYF.

This clone was seen a handful of times. V is TRBV4-2 and J is TRBJ1-5, with D possibly TRBD1 on 5 matching bases. The CDR3 is made up of 17 amino acids. V was shortened by 0 bases and J by 6 bases, with 18 bases between the two germline ends. Germline assignment: CDR1 LGHNA and CDR2 YNFKEQ. CDR3 nucleotide sequence: TGTGCCAGCAGCCAAGAGGCAGGGAGGTTGATCGGTCAGCCCCAGCATTTT. This encodes CASSQEAGRLIGQPQHF.

V is TRBV5-5 and J is TRBJ2-7; 7 nucleotides match TRBD1. Losses at the gene ends were 0 bases for V and 5 bases for J; bases not matched to a gene: 8. Germline-derived CDR1 and CDR2 are SGHKS and YYEKEE (reference sequence). The CDR3 runs to 15 residues. The CDR3 reads CASSLAGTVLNEQYF. The CDR3 nucleotides are TGTGCCAGCAGCTTGGCTGGGACAGTTCTCAACGAGCAGTACTTC.

The V and J genes are TRBV3-1 (or the pseudogene TRBV3-2) and TRBJ1-3; 7 bases align to TRBD1. The CDR3 has 16 amino acids. Germline values: CDR1 LGHDT, CDR2 YNNKEL (reference sequence). Trimming at V came to 4 bases and at J to 0 bases, leaving 6 bases not matched to a gene. In DNA, the CDR3 is TGTGCCAGCAGCCGGTTGGACAGGAGCTCTGGAAACACCATATATTTT. Translated, it gives CASSRLDRSSGNTIYF.

Comment on this clone: Within the sample, other DNA sequences also encode this same CDR3. The rearrangement links TRBV5-1 to TRBJ2-1; D is perhaps TRBD2 (5 bases). The CDR3 spans 15 residues. V gave up 0 bases and J gave up 0 bases, with 7 bases separating them. The germline V gene encodes CDR1 SGHRS and CDR2 YFSETQ. The CDR3 DNA sequence: TGCGCCAGCAGCTTGGCGAGCGGCTCCTACAATGAGCAGTTCTTC. This translates into CASSLASGSYNEQFF.

V and J are TRBV6-6 and TRBJ1-3; D is perhaps TRBD1 (5 bases). Germline V CDR1 and CDR2: MNHNY, SVGAGI (reference sequence). Trimming removed 0 bases at V and 8 bases at J, with 8 bases between. This CDR3 has 13 residues. The CDR3 spells CASSYSRGDTIYF. CDR3 nucleotide sequence: TGTGCCAGCAGTTACTCGCGGGGGGACACCATATATTTT.

The rearrangement links TRBV29-1 to TRBJ1-2; D might be TRBD1 (5 bases). Trimming left V 6 bases short and J 7 bases short, with 18 bases between. This CDR3 has 13 residues. The germline V gene encodes CDR1 SQVTM and CDR2 ANQGSEA. The CDR3 reads CSVSTGLRAGYTF. As DNA, the CDR3 is TGCAGCGTGAGTACAGGTCTCAGGGCTGGCTACACCTTC.

This clone was counted between two and nine times. J is TRBJ2-7 and V is TRBV6-5; tentatively, D is TRBD2 (5 bases). This CDR3 is built from 15 residues. Germline V lookup: CDR1 MNHEY, CDR2 SVGAGI. The V and J ends lost 9 bases and 0 bases respectively, with 18 bases between them. The CDR3 DNA reads TGTGCCAGTTGGGCGGGCAGGACCCTCTCCTACGAGCAGTACTTC. Its translation is CASWAGRTLSYEQYF.

The chain joins TRBV2 to TRBJ2-7; 7 bases align to TRBD1. There are 14 residues in the CDR3. Germline trimming cut 4 bases from V and 7 bases from J; bases unmatched to any gene: 10. CDR1 SNHLY and CDR2 FYNNEI come from the germline V gene. CDR3 coding DNA: TGTGCCAGCAGTGTTTCCGGGACAGTGGATGAGCAGTACTTC. It translates to CASSVSGTVDEQYF.

This chain connects TRBV7-9 to TRBJ1-1; 7 positions match TRBD1. The CDR3 spans 14 residues. Germline V lookup: CDR1 SEHNR, CDR2 FQNEAQ (reference sequence). The junction had 5 bases not matched to a gene; V was cut back by 4 bases and J by 3 bases. CDR3 DNA: TGTGCCAGCAGCTCGGACAGGAGCTACACTGAAGCTTTCTTT. Translating gives CASSSDRSYTEAFF.

Only a few counts were recorded for this clone. The chain combines TRBV29-1 with TRBJ2-2; D remains unclear. The CDR3 is 13 amino acids. Germline V gives CDR1 SQVTM, CDR2 ANQGSEA. Trimming shortened V by 3 bases and J by 1 base, and 6 bases separated the two germline ends. The CDR3 sequence: CSVDSMNTGELFF. The CDR3 DNA sequence: TGCAGCGTTGATAGTATGAACACCGGGGAGCTGTTTTTT.

The V and J genes are TRBV19 and TRBJ2-5; the D gene is possibly TRBD2 (5 bases). CDR3 length equals 13 residues. CDR1 and CDR2 from the germline V gene are LNHDA and SQIVND (reference sequence). V gave up 5 bases and J gave up 4 bases, with 11 bases separating them. The CDR3 sequence: CASSVGGGETQYF. CDR3 in DNA: TGTGCCAGTAGTGTAGGAGGTGGAGAGACCCAGTACTTC.

This clone was counted a few times. The CDR3 sequence: CASSVSGTGLYYGYTF. The CDR3 DNA reads TGTGCCAGCAGTGTTTCCGGGACAGGGCTATACTATGGCTACACCTTC. The genes are TRBV6-1 and TRBJ1-2; 9 nucleotides match TRBD1. This CDR3 has 16 amino acids. V lost 4 bases to trimming and J lost 3 bases; unmatched junction nucleotides: 9. The germline V gene has CDR1 MNHNS and CDR2 SASEGT.

This chain connects TRBV6-5 to TRBJ1-1, with D perhaps matching TRBD1 (5 bases). V lost 7 bases and J lost 4, with 16 bases in between. The CDR3 has 14 residues. Germline values: CDR1 MNHEY, CDR2 SVGAGI. The DNA of the CDR3 is TGTGCCAGCAACCCATTGGGAGGGGCCACTGAAGCTTTCTTT. Protein: CASNPLGGATEAFF.

This sequence joins TRBV9 and TRBJ2-1, with 9 nucleotides matching TRBD1. The V gene end was trimmed by 2 bases and the J gene end by 5 bases; junction bases not matched to a gene: 2. The CDR3 consists of 14 residues. From germline, CDR1 is SGDLS and CDR2 YYNGEE. The CDR3 loop reads CASSVGQGNNEQFF. The CDR3, as DNA: TGTGCCAGCAGCGTCGGACAGGGGAACAATGAGCAGTTCTTC. The full variable domain, completed using reference TRBV9 and TRBJ2-1, is DSGVTQTPKHLITATGQRVTLRCSPRSGDLSVYWYQQSLDQGLQFLIQYYNGEERAKGNILERFSAQQFPDLHSELNLSSLELGDSALYFCASSVGQGNNEQFFGPGTRLTVL.

A few counts support this clone. The chain joins TRBV3-1 (or the pseudogene TRBV3-2) to TRBJ2-1; 9 nucleotides match TRBD1. Germline assignment: CDR1 LGHDT and CDR2 YNNKEL (reference sequence). This CDR3 contains 16 residues. V gave up 5 bases and J gave up 6 bases; unmatched junction bases: 11. The CDR3 sequence: CASSSQAGTGSNEQFF. For the CDR3, the DNA is TGTGCCAGCAGCAGTCAAGCGGGGACAGGGAGCAATGAGCAGTTCTTC.

The V and J genes are TRBV19 and TRBJ1-5; unclear D gene. The germline CDR1 and CDR2 sequences are LNHDA and SQIVND (reference sequence). Trimming left V 3 bases short and J 2 bases short, with 11 bases between. The CDR3 runs 15 residues. In DNA form, the CDR3 reads TGTGCCAGTAGTATCGAGGGTTTAGGCAATCAGCCCCAGCATTTT. This translates into CASSIEGLGNQPQHF.

The DNA of the CDR3 is TGTGCCAGCACGCGGACCCCAGGGGAGACCCAGTACTTC. It codes for CASTRTPGETQYF. The J gene is TRBJ2-5, the V gene TRBV2, with D possibly TRBD1 on 5 matching bases. The CDR3 totals 13 residues. The V gene's germline CDR1 is SNHLY and CDR2 FYNNEI. Trimming pared 7 bases from V and 5 bases from J, leaving 14 bases between.

This clone was found once. The chain joins TRBV5-4 to TRBJ1-2; D may be TRBD1 (6 bases). The germline V and J ends were trimmed by 4 bases and 6 bases, with 28 bases remaining between them. Germline V lookup: CDR1 SGHNT, CDR2 YYREEE (reference sequence). The CDR3 loop spans 18 amino acids. The CDR3 protein is CASSLGGWGRGQSDGYTF. The CDR3 region has the DNA TGTGCCAGCAGCCTCGGGGGGTGGGGGCGCGGGCAGTCGGATGGCTACACCTTC.

V usage is TRBV28 and J usage is TRBJ2-3; 7 bases agree with TRBD2. This CDR3 contains 16 residues. The ends lost 5 bases at V and 1 base at J; junction bases unmatched: 9. The germline gives CDR1 MDHEN, CDR2 SYDVKM. This CDR3 reads CASSPRGAGGTDTQYF. The CDR3 bases are TGTGCCAGCAGTCCTCGAGGGGCGGGGGGCACAGATACGCAGTATTTT.

The V and J genes are TRBV12-3 or TRBV12-4 and TRBJ1-5; D possibly corresponds to TRBD1 (6 bases). CDR3 length equals 13 residues. The V gene lost 5 bases and the J gene lost 7 bases, with 12 bases spanning the gap. The CDR3 here is CASSRRGEQPQHF. The CDR3 region has the DNA TGTGCCAGCAGTCGCAGGGGTGAGCAGCCCCAGCATTTT.